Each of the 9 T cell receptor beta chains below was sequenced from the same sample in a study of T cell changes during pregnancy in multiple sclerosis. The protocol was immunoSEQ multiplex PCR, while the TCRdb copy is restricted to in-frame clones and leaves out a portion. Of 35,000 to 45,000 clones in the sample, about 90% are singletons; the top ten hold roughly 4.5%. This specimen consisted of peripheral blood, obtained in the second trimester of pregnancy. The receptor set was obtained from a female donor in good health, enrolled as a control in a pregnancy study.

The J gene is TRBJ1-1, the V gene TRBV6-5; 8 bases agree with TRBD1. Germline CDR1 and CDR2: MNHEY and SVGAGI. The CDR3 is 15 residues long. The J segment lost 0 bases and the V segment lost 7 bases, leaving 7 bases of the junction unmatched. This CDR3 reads CASTLTGGMNTEAFF. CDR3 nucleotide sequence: TGTGCCAGCACCCTTACAGGGGGGATGAACACTGAAGCTTTCTTT.

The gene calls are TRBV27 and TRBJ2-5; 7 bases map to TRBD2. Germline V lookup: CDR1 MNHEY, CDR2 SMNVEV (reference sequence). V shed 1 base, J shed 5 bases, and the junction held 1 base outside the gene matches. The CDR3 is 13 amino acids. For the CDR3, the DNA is TGTGCCAGCAGTTTATACGGGAGGGAGACCCAGTACTTC. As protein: CASSLYGRETQYF.

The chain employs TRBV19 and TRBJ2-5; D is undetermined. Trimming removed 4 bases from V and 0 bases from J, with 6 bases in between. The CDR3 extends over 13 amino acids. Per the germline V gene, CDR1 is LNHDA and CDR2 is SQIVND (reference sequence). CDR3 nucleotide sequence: TGTGCCAGTAGTACACAGTACCAAGAGACCCAGTACTTC. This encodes CASSTQYQETQYF.

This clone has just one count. In DNA form, the CDR3 reads TGCGCCAGCAGCTCGCCGACTAGCGGGACTAACGAGCAGTACTTC. It specifies CASSSPTSGTNEQYF. The chain employs TRBV5-1 and TRBJ2-7; 11 nucleotides match TRBD2. CDR1 SGHRS and CDR2 YFSETQ come from the germline V gene. The V segment lost 3 bases and the J segment 5 bases; nucleotides outside the gene matches: 7. CDR3 length equals 15 residues.

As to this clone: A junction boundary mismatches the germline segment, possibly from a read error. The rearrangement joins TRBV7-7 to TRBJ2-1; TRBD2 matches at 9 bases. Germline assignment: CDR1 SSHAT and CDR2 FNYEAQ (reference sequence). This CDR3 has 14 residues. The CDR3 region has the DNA TGTGCTAGCAGCTTAGGCGGGGGGGCAAATGAGCAGTTCTTC. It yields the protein CASSLGGGANEQFF.

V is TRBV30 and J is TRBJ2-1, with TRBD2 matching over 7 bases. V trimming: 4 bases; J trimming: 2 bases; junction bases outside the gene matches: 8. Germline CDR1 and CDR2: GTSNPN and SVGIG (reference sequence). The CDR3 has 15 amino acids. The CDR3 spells CAWTFGGGPYNEQFF. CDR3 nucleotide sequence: TGTGCCTGGACCTTTGGCGGGGGACCCTACAATGAGCAGTTCTTC.

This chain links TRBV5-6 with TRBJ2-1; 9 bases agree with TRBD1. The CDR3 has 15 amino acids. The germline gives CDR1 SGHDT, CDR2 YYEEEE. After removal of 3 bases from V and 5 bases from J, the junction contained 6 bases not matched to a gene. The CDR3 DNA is TGTGCCAGCAGCTGGACCGGGACAGGGAACAATGAGCAGTTCTTC. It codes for CASSWTGTGNNEQFF.

CDR3 DNA: TGTGCCAGCAGCTTGGAGTTTCGGGGGGGCGCGACAGATACGCAGTATTTT. It codes for CASSLEFRGGATDTQYF. The gene calls are TRBV5-6 and TRBJ2-3; TRBD2 matches at 8 bases. CDR1 SGHDT and CDR2 YYEEEE come from the germline V gene. This CDR3 has 17 amino acids. J lost 3 bases, V lost 0 bases, and 9 bases had no gene match.

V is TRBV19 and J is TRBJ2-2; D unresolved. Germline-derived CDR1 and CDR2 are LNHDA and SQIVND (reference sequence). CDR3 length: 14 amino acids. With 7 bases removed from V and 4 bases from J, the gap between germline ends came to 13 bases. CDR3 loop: CASNLDRGTGELFF. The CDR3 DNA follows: TGTGCCAGTAACCTAGATCGTGGCACCGGGGAGCTGTTTTTT.